The 9 T cell receptor beta chains given below trace back to one sample, sequenced in a study of neurological immune-mediated disorders. TCRdb re-called the 5' RACE reads through MiXCR, storing one row per CDR3 protein. This table has around 79,000 distinct CDR3 sequences, roughly 14% appearing once. The sample taken for sequencing was PBMCs. The receptors were sampled from a woman in her 50s in good health.

The chain employs TRBV18 and TRBJ2-1; D is possibly TRBD1 (5 bases). Germline CDR1 is KGHSH and CDR2 is LQKENI. V lost 3 bases to trimming and J lost 3 bases, with 12 bases between them. The CDR3 is made up of 15 amino acids. CDR3 protein: CASSPSIQGYNEQFF. CDR3 in DNA: TGTGCCAGCTCACCCTCGATCCAGGGCTACAATGAGCAGTTCTTC.

This clonotype was picked up many times. CDR3 protein: CASTRDGQETQYF. Written as DNA, the CDR3 is TGTGCCAGCACCCGGGACGGTCAAGAGACCCAGTACTTC. The chain carries TRBV2 and TRBJ2-5; TRBD1 or TRBD2 may be the D gene (5 bases each). The germline V gene has CDR1 SNHLY and CDR2 FYNNEI. Trimming cost V 7 bases and J 2 bases, with 11 bases left between them. This CDR3 spans 13 amino acids.

This clonotype was observed at least ten times. The chain combines TRBV7-2 with TRBJ1-4; perhaps TRBD1 as D (5 bases). Germline-derived CDR1 and CDR2 are SGHTA and FQGNSA. V lost 2 bases and J lost 2, with 6 bases in between. The CDR3 length is 14 residues. CDR3 nucleotide sequence: TGTGCCAGCAGCTTAAGACAGACTAATGAAAAACTGTTTTTT. It yields the protein CASSLRQTNEKLFF.

This clonotype was seen many times. The rearrangement joins TRBV6-6 to TRBJ2-3; unclear D gene. V was trimmed by 2 bases and J by 3 bases, leaving 6 bases between them. The CDR3 runs 13 residues. The germline gives CDR1 MNHNY, CDR2 SVGAGI (reference sequence). The CDR3: CASSYVWTDTQYF. The CDR3 DNA reads as TGTGCCAGCAGTTACGTTTGGACAGATACGCAGTATTTT.

This clonotype was counted at least ten times. Here the CDR3 DNA reads TGCGCCAGCAGACCTGGACTAGCGGCGAATTACGAGCAGTACTTC. Translation gives CASRPGLAANYEQYF. The chain recombines TRBV5-1 with TRBJ2-7; 10 bases fit TRBD2. The germline V gene has CDR1 SGHRS and CDR2 YFSETQ. This CDR3 region has 15 residues. The junction had 9 bases not matched to a gene; V was cut back by 5 bases and J by 4 bases.

This clonotype was recorded at least ten times. This chain links TRBV5-1 with TRBJ2-3; the D gene is possibly TRBD1 (6 bases). Trimming took off 5 bases at V and 0 bases at J, with 10 bases between the two ends. Per germline, CDR1 SGHRS and CDR2 YFSETQ. The CDR3 spans 14 residues. This CDR3 reads CASRAGDSTDTQYF. CDR3 nucleotides: TGCGCCAGCAGGGCAGGGGACAGCACAGATACGCAGTATTTT.

This clonotype was observed many times. The chain uses TRBV7-2 and TRBJ2-2; no clear D. The CDR3 covers 18 residues. The V end lost 2 bases, the J end lost 5 bases, and 21 bases lay between the germline ends. Germline values: CDR1 SGHTA, CDR2 FQGNSA. CDR3: CASSLSRRSSAWTGELFF. The CDR3 region has the DNA TGTGCCAGCAGCTTATCGAGACGATCCTCTGCTTGGACCGGGGAGCTGTTTTTT.

This clonotype occurred a few times. This chain links TRBV20-1 with TRBJ2-3, with unresolved D. The CDR3 length is 14 residues. V dropped 1 base and J dropped 1 base, with 9 bases sitting between them. Germline CDR1 reads DFQATT; CDR2 reads SNEGSKA (reference sequence). In DNA, the CDR3 is TGCAGTGCTAGAGGCCCTCAGGGCACAGATACGCAGTATTTT. Translating gives CSARGPQGTDTQYF.

This clonotype appeared once. Possible read error: a much larger clone is one base away. The CDR3 nucleotides are TGTGTCAGCACCAAGGAGCTAGCGGGGGTAAATACGCAGTATTTT. This sequence encodes CVSTKELAGVNTQYF. The chain is built from TRBV11-2 and TRBJ2-3; 10 bases are a match to TRBD2. There are 15 residues in the CDR3. CDR1 and CDR2 from the germline V gene are SGHAT and FQNNGV.